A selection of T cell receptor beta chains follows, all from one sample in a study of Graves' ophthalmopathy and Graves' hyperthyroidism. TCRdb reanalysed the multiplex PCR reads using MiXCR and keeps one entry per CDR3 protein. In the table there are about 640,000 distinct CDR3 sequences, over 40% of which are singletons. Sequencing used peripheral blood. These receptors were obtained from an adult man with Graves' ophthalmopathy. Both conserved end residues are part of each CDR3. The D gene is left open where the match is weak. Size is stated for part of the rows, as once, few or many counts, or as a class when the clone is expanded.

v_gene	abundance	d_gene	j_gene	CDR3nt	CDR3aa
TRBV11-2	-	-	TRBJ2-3	TGTGCCAGCATAGCTTTTAAGATGGCAGCTAGCACAGATACGCAGTATTTT	CASIAFKMAASTDTQYF
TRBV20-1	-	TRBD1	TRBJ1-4	TGCAGTGCAAGACAGGGCGGATATAATGAAAAACTGTTTTTT	CSARQGGYNEKLFF
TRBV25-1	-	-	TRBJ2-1	TGTGCCATCAGCCCAGGCGATGAGCAGTTCTTC	CAISPGDEQFF
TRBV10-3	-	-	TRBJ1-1	TGTGCCAGCAATTTTGCAGGGAACACTGAAGCTTTCTTT	CASNFAGNTEAFF
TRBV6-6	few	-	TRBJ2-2	TGTGCCACCTCTGACCCTCAGGGTGTACGAGTCACCGGGGAGCTGTTTTTT	CATSDPQGVRVTGELFF
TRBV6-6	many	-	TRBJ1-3	TGTGCCAGCAGTAAAGGGTGGGGAAACACCATATATTTT	CASSKGWGNTIYF
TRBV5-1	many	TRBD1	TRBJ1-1	TGCGCCAGCAGCGTAGGATCGGGACAGATATGGACTGAAGCTTTCTTT	CASSVGSGQIWTEAFF
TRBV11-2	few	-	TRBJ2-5	TGTGCCAGCAGCTTATTTGCAGCCCCGGGAGAGACCCAGTACTTC	CASSLFAAPGETQYF
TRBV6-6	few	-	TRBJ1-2	TGTGCCAGCAGTTATCAGGGAGGCTATGGCTACACCTTC	CASSYQGGYGYTF
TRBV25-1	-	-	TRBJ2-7	TGTGCCAGCTCACCTTTCGCTGACTACGAGCAGTACTTC	CASSPFADYEQYF
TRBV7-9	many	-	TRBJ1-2	TGTGCCAGCAGCATTCGGGAAACATCCTACACCTTC	CASSIRETSYTF
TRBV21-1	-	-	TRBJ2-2	TGTGCCAGCAGCATGTACAGGGGGCTTGCGAACACCGGGGAGCTGTTTTTT	CASSMYRGLANTGELFF
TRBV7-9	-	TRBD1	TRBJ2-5	TGTGCCAGCAGCTTATGGGGGACAGGGGGGGGAGAGACCCAGTACTTC	CASSLWGTGGGETQYF
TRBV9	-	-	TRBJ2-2	TGTGCCAGCAGCGTAGCAGCGATCCCCAACGCCTATACCGGGGAGCTGTTTTTT	CASSVAAIPNAYTGELFF
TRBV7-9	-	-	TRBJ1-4	TGTGCCAGCAGCCCGCGTGGGGGATTT	CASSPRGGF
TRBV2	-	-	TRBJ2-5	TGTGCCAGCAGCCCTAGGGGATTGAACCAAGAGACCCAGTACTTC	CASSPRGLNQETQYF
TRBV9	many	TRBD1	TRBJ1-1	TGTGCCAGCAGCGTTACAGGGGGCGACGGCACTGAAGCTTTCTTT	CASSVTGGDGTEAFF
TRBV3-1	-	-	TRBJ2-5	TGTGCCAGCTCACCACTAGGCTACCCGGGGGCAGAGACCCAGTACTTC	CASSPLGYPGAETQYF
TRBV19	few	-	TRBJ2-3	TGTGCCAGTAGTCGCTATCTTGCAGATACGCAGTATTTT	CASSRYLADTQYF
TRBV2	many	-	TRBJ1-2	TGTGCCAGCAGTGTTGGGGACAACTATGGCTACACCTTC	CASSVGDNYGYTF
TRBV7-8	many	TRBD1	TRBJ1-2	TGTGCCAGCAGCTTAAGTTGGGACAGGGTCTATGGCTACACCTTC	CASSLSWDRVYGYTF
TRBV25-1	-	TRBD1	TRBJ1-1	TGTGCCAGCAGTGAATTCAGGGGGCTGAACACTGAAGCTTTCTTT	CASSEFRGLNTEAFF
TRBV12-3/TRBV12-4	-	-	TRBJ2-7	TGTGCCAGCACCTCCCAAGGCCCCTACGAGCAGTACTTC	CASTSQGPYEQYF
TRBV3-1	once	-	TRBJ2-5	TGTGCCAGCAGCCCAGAGAGGGGGACCCAGTACTTC	CASSPERGTQYF
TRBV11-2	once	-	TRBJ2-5	TGTGCCAGCAGCCCCTTGGGGACGCAAGAGACCCAGTACTTC	CASSPLGTQETQYF
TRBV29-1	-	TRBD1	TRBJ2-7	TGCAGCTTAGTGCGTGGGACAGGGGACGAGCAGTACTTC	CSLVRGTGDEQYF
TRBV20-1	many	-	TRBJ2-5	TGCAGTGCTAGACTAGCAAGGACCCAGTACTTC	CSARLARTQYF
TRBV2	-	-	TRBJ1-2	TGTGCCAGCAAAGATCCCGGGACAAAACAACCATCTAACTATGGCTACACCTTC	CASKDPGTKQPSNYGYTF
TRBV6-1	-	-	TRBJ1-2	TGTGCCAGCAGTGAATATTCGGCAGGGAGCGTTTCGGGCTACACCTTC	CASSEYSAGSVSGYTF
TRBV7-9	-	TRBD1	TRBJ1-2	TGTGCCAGCAGCTACTACAGGGGAGTCTTCTATGGCTACACCTTC	CASSYYRGVFYGYTF
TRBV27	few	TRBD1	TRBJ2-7	TGTGCCAGCAGGCGACAGGGTTCTGACGAGCAGTACTTC	CASRRQGSDEQYF
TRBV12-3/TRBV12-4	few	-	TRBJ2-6	TGTGCCAGCAGTTTAGAGAACTCTGGGGCCAACGTCCTGACTTTC	CASSLENSGANVLTF
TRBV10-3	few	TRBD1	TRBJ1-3	TGTGCCAGCAGTGAAGCATGGACAGGGCGCTCTCGAAACACCATATATTTT	CASSEAWTGRSRNTIYF
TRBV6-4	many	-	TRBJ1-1	TGTGCCAGCAGTGTTAACCCTAACACTGAAGCTTTCTTT	CASSVNPNTEAFF
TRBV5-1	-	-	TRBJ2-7	TGCGCCAGCAGCTTGTTCGGCAGGGGGGTGCCTTCCGAGCAGTACTTC	CASSLFGRGVPSEQYF
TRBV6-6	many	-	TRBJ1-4	TGTGCCAGCAGTTACTCAGACAGCTCAAATGAAAAACTGTTTTTT	CASSYSDSSNEKLFF
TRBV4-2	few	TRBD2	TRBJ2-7	TGTGCCAGCAGCCCCTTGGAGCGGGGTCCGACCTACGAGCAGTACTTC	CASSPLERGPTYEQYF
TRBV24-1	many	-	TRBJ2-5	TGTGCCACCAGTGATTCAAGGCTCCCGGGACAAAACCAATACTTC	CATSDSRLPGQNQYF
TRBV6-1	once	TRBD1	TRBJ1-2	TGTGCCAGCAGTTCGCATGGGACAGGTTCTTATGGCTACACCTTC	CASSSHGTGSYGYTF
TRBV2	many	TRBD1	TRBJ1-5	TGTGCCAGCGAAGGACAGGGGAACCAGCCCCAGCATTTT	CASEGQGNQPQHF
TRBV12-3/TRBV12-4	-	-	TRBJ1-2	TGTGCCAGCAGAAACATTCGGAGGGCTTCTGGAAACACCACGTCTATCAAGTACACCTTC	CASRNIRRASGNTTSIKYTF
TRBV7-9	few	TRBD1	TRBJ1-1	TGTGCCAGCAGCCAAGGGGGACAGGGGGATACTGAAGCTTTCTTT	CASSQGGQGDTEAFF
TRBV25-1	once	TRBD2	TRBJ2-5	TGTGCCAGCAGTGGATCCGGGACTAGCGGGGAGACCCAGTACTTC	CASSGSGTSGETQYF
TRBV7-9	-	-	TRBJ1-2	TGTGCCAGCAGTCAAGTGGAGGGGGAAGGAGGCTACACCTTC	CASSQVEGEGGYTF
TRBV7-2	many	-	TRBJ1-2	TGTGCCAGCAGCCACGACAAAAGGGGATTTCATGGCTACACCTTC	CASSHDKRGFHGYTF
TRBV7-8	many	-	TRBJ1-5	TGTGCCAGCAGCTTAGATGGGCTCTATCAGCCCCAGCATTTT	CASSLDGLYQPQHF
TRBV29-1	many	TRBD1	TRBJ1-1	TGCAGCGTTGGGGGACAGGGTCCTGAAGCTTTCTTT	CSVGGQGPEAFF
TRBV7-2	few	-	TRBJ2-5	TGTGCCAGCAGCCAAGGGGGGCTAGCAGCCGGCCGGGGGACCCAGTACTTC	CASSQGGLAAGRGTQYF
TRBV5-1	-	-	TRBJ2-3	TGCGCCAGCAGCTTGGGACTTTTCACAGATACGCAGTATTTT	CASSLGLFTDTQYF
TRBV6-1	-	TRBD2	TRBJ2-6	TGTGCCAGCAGTTACGGGTCGAGCGGGAGGATTGGGGCCAACGTCCTGACTTTC	CASSYGSSGRIGANVLTF
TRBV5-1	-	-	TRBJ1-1	TGCGCCAGCACCAAAGGGGGGGAATGGTTGGGAACTGAAGCTTTCTTT	CASTKGGEWLGTEAFF
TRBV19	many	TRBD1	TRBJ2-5	TGTGCCAGTAGTGTCCAGGGGGCGGGTGGAGAGACCCAGTACTTC	CASSVQGAGGETQYF
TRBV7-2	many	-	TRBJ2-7	TGTGCCAGCAGCTTAGCGCCAAACGCTGTTCGGGGGGACATCTTGTACGAGCAGTACTTC	CASSLAPNAVRGDILYEQYF
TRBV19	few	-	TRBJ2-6	TGTGCCAGTAGTATAGGGGGTTGGGCTGGGGCCAACGTCCTGACTTTC	CASSIGGWAGANVLTF
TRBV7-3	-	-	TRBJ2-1	TGTGCCAGCAGCTGGGGGGGCGGCTTTTCGGGTGAGCAGTTCTTC	CASSWGGGFSGEQFF
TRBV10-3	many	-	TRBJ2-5	TGTGCCATCAGTGACTTTCAAGCGCTACAAGAGACCCAGTACTTC	CAISDFQALQETQYF
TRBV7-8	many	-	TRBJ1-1	TGTGCCAGCAGCTTCACGGGGCCACGGAACACTGAAGCTTTCTTT	CASSFTGPRNTEAFF
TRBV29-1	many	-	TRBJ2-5	TGCAGCGTTGAAAGACAGGAGCGAGAGACCCAGTACTTC	CSVERQERETQYF
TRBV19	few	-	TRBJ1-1	TGTGCCAGTAGTCATCCCCCGGGGGCGAACACTGAAGCTTTCTTT	CASSHPPGANTEAFF
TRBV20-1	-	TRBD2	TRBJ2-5	TGCAGTGCTAGCTCATCGTTTTGGGGCGGGGGGATCCAAGAGACCCAGTACTTC	CSASSSFWGGGIQETQYF